Following are 14 T cell receptor beta chains from one sample sequenced in a study of blood T cell repertoires in COVID-19. Profiling relied on immunoSEQ multiplex PCR, and the TCRdb table lists in-frame clones only, not all of them. The sample carries around 140,000 clones, roughly 89% recorded once. Sequencing was performed on peripheral blood. Source of these receptors: a man aged 55 to 70 with COVID-19, enrolled during active disease.

The chain joins TRBV6-2 or TRBV6-3 to TRBJ2-1; no clear D. V was trimmed by 2 bases and J by 6 bases, leaving 17 bases between them. The CDR3 is made up of 16 amino acids. Germline loops: CDR1 MNHEY, CDR2 SVGEGT. CDR3 region: CASSYPLGSVFNEQFF. Here the CDR3 DNA reads TGTGCCAGCAGTTACCCCCTAGGAAGCGTCTTCAATGAGCAGTTCTTC.

The chain combines TRBV6-2 or TRBV6-3 with TRBJ2-7; D not certain. Germline loops: CDR1 MNHEY, CDR2 SVGEGT. V was trimmed by 6 bases and J by 3 bases, leaving 12 bases between them. The CDR3 spans 13 residues. For the CDR3, the DNA is TGTGCCAGCAGCATACACCTCGTCTACGAGCAGTACTTC. Translation gives CASSIHLVYEQYF.

V is TRBV9 and J is TRBJ2-5; a possible D gene is TRBD1 (6 bases). Germline CDR1 is SGDLS and CDR2 is YYNGEE. Trimming shortened V by 4 bases and J by 2 bases, and 12 bases separated the two germline ends. There are 14 residues in the CDR3. The CDR3 is CASSLGTFQETQYF. The DNA for the CDR3 is TGTGCCAGCAGCCTCGGGACATTTCAAGAGACCCAGTACTTC. Drawing the rest from reference TRBV9 and TRBJ2-5, the complete variable domain is DSGVTQTPKHLITATGQRVTLRCSPRSGDLSVYWYQQSLDQGLQFLIQYYNGEERAKGNILERFSAQQFPDLHSELNLSSLELGDSALYFCASSLGTFQETQYFGPGTRLLVL.

This rearrangement joins TRBV5-1 to TRBJ1-1; D is perhaps TRBD1 (5 bases). The CDR3 covers 14 residues. V was pared by 0 bases and J by 8 bases, with 14 bases between. Germline loops: CDR1 SGHRS, CDR2 YFSETQ. The CDR3 loop is CASSLAGAGPEAFF. The CDR3 DNA reads TGCGCCAGCAGCTTGGCCGGGGCGGGGCCGGAAGCTTTCTTT.

This chain joins TRBV11-2 and TRBJ1-2; possible D gene TRBD1, 6 bases. The V gene lost 0 bases and the J gene lost 4 bases, with 12 bases spanning the gap. Germline V gives CDR1 SGHAT, CDR2 FQNNGV. This CDR3 is built from 15 residues. The CDR3 nucleotides are TGTGCCAGCAGCTTAGACCCAGGGGCATCCTATGGCTACACCTTC. Translating it yields CASSLDPGASYGYTF. The full variable domain, in which reference TRBV11-2 and TRBJ1-2 provide the parts outside the CDR3, is EAGVAQSPRYKIIEKRQSVAFWCNPISGHATLYWYQQILGQGPKLLIQFQNNGVVDDSQLPKDRFSAERLKGVDSTLKIQPAKLEDSAVYLCASSLDPGASYGYTFGSGTRLTVV.

The rearrangement links TRBV7-2 to TRBJ1-6; 10 bases agree with TRBD1. The CDR3 extends over 15 amino acids. Germline loops: CDR1 SGHTA, CDR2 FQGNSA. Germline trimming cut 6 bases from V and 10 bases from J; bases unmatched to any gene: 9. CDR3 in DNA: TGTGCCAGCAGGCGCGACAGGGGGCCCCAATCACCCCTCCACTTT. It specifies CASRRDRGPQSPLHF.

V usage is TRBV6-5 and J usage is TRBJ1-5; 10 bases fit TRBD1. Germline V lookup: CDR1 MNHEY, CDR2 SVGAGI. The CDR3 covers 15 residues. With 5 bases clipped from V and 1 base from J, the junction kept 2 bases outside the gene matches. The CDR3 nucleotides are TGTGCCAGCAGTCCGACAGGGGGCAGCAATCAGCCCCAGCATTTT. This gives the protein CASSPTGGSNQPQHF.

The V call is TRBV6-5, the J call TRBJ1-5; the D gene is possibly TRBD1 (5 bases). V shed 10 bases and J shed 1 base, with 17 bases lying between them. Germline V gene data show CDR1 as MNHEY and CDR2 as SVGAGI. CDR3 length equals 15 residues. In DNA, the CDR3 is TGTGCCATCCAAGCCCCAGGGTTCAGCAATCAGCCCCAGCATTTT. Amino acid sequence: CAIQAPGFSNQPQHF.

The chain links TRBV5-1 to TRBJ1-2, with 9 bases aligning to TRBD1. Germline V gene data show CDR1 as SGHRS and CDR2 as YFSETQ. V shed 4 bases, J shed 6 bases, and the junction held 4 bases outside the gene matches. The CDR3 loop spans 13 amino acids. This CDR3 is CASSAQGADGYTF. The CDR3 DNA reads TGCGCCAGCAGCGCACAGGGGGCTGATGGCTACACCTTC.

This chain connects TRBV30 to TRBJ1-1; 9 positions agree with TRBD1. CDR3 length: 14 amino acids. Germline V gives CDR1 GTSNPN, CDR2 SVGIG (reference sequence). The ends lost 0 bases at V and 4 bases at J; junction bases unmatched: 3. Written as DNA, the CDR3 is TGTGCCTGGAGTGTAGTACAGGGGGCCACTGAAGCTTTCTTT. This translates into CAWSVVQGATEAFF.

The chain has TRBV19 and TRBJ1-1; D is unresolved. The germline CDR1 and CDR2 sequences are LNHDA and SQIVND (reference sequence). V lost 5 bases, J lost 5 bases, and 12 bases lay in between. This CDR3 region has 13 residues. This chain's CDR3 is CASSPLPRTEAFF. The CDR3, as DNA: TGTGCCAGTAGTCCCCTCCCTCGGACTGAAGCTTTCTTT.

CDR3 in DNA: TGTGCCAGCAATAACCGGGACAGATTTTTTGGAAACACCATATATTTT. This gives the protein CASNNRDRFFGNTIYF. The chain recombines TRBV5-8 with TRBJ1-3, with TRBD1 matching 7 bases. The V gene's germline CDR1 is SGHTS and CDR2 YDEGEE. With 6 bases clipped from V and 3 bases from J, the junction kept 12 bases outside the gene matches. The CDR3 contains 16 residues.

This clone was detected only once. The V call is TRBV27, the J call TRBJ1-2; 7 nucleotides agree with TRBD1. J was trimmed by 8 bases and V by 4 bases; bases with no gene match: 7. CDR3 size: 13 residues. Germline CDR1 is MNHEY and CDR2 is SMNVEV (reference sequence). The chain's CDR3 is CASSYRGLEGYTF. The CDR3 DNA sequence: TGTGCCAGCAGTTACAGGGGCCTTGAGGGCTACACCTTC.

The genes are TRBV5-4 and TRBJ2-5, with D perhaps TRBD1 (6 bases). Germline CDR1 reads SGHNT; CDR2 reads YYREEE (reference sequence). The CDR3 loop spans 13 amino acids. The V gene lost 1 base and the J gene lost 4 bases, with 8 bases spanning the gap. The CDR3 DNA is TGTGCCAGCAGCTTGACGACAGGAGAGACCCAGTACTTC. Amino acid sequence: CASSLTTGETQYF.